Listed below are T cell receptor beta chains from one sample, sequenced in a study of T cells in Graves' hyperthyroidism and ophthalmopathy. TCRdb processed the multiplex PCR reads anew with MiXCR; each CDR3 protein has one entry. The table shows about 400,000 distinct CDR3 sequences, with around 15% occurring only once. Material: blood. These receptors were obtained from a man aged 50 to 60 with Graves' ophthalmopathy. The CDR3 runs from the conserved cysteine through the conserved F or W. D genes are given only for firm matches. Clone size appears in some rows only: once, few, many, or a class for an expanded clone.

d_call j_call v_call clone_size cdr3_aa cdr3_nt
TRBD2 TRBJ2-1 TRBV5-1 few CASSLEGGSTGFF TGCGCCAGCAGCTTGGAGGGCGGGAGTACTGGGTTCTTC
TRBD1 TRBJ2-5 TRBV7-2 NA CASSNRGGAQETQYF TGTGCCAGCAGTAACAGGGGTGGGGCTCAAGAGACCCAGTACTTC
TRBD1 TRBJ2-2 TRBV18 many CASSSTGSAGELFF TGTGCCAGCTCATCGACAGGGTCGGCCGGGGAGCTGTTTTTT
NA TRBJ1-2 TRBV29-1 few CSVGQRDYGYTF TGCAGCGTTGGTCAGCGAGACTATGGCTACACCTTC
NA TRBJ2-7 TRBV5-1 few CASRRGNEQYF TGCGCCAGCCGACGGGGGAACGAGCAGTACTTC
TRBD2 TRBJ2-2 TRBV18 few CASSHREGVNTGELFF TGTGCCAGCTCACATCGGGAGGGAGTGAACACCGGGGAGCTGTTTTTT
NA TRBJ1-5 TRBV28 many CAIASGNPNQPQHF TGTGCCATAGCTTCAGGGAATCCTAATCAGCCCCAGCATTTT
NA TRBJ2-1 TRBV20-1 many CSAPGTRHNEQFF TGCAGTGCCCCCGGGACCCGTCACAATGAGCAGTTCTTC
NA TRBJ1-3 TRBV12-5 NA CASGLGLAGLYF TGTGCTAGTGGTTTGGGACTAGCGGGATTATATTTT
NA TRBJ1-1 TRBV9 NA CASSVVRAPAEAFF TGTGCCAGCAGCGTAGTGAGGGCGCCGGCTGAAGCTTTCTTT
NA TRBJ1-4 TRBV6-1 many CASNDGEKLFF TGTGCCAGCAACGACGGGGAAAAACTGTTTTTT
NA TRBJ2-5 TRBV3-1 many CASSQRSGQETQYF TGTGCCAGCAGCCAAAGATCGGGCCAAGAGACCCAGTACTTC
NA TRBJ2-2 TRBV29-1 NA CSVSGTALGNTGELFF TGCAGCGTCTCGGGGACTGCCCTTGGTAACACCGGGGAGCTGTTTTTT
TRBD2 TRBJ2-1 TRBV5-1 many CASSSGGAGWDEQFF TGCGCCAGCAGCTCGGGGGGAGCGGGATGGGATGAGCAGTTCTTC
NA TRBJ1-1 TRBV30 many CAWSPFGGAFF TGTGCCTGGAGCCCATTCGGGGGAGCTTTCTTT
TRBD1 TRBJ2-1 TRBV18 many CASSSGQGANPFF TGTGCCAGCTCATCAGGACAGGGGGCGAATCCGTTCTTC
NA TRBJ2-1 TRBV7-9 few CASQMGAYNEQFF TGTGCCAGTCAGATGGGGGCCTACAATGAGCAGTTCTTC
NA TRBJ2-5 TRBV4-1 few CASSRGVGGRRETQYF TGCGCCAGCAGCCGGGGTGTAGGGGGGAGGAGAGAGACCCAGTACTTC
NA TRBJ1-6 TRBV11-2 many CASSSTRTASTLHF TGTGCCAGCAGCTCTACCCGGACCGCTTCCACCCTCCACTTT
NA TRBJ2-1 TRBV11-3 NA CASSLGEGFEQFF TGTGCCAGCAGCTTAGGAGAGGGCTTTGAGCAGTTCTTC
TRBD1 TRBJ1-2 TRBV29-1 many CSGRTGEVGYTF TGCAGCGGACGGACAGGGGAGGTTGGCTACACCTTC
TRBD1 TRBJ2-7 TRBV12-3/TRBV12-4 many CASRVSGTGGYEQYF TGTGCCAGCCGAGTGTCCGGGACAGGGGGGTACGAGCAGTACTTC